This TCR beta chain derives from a study of blood T cell repertoires in COVID-19. Across the study: The study drew acute and convalescent COVID-19 samples from the United States, Italy and Spain. T cells, B-cell-depleted T cells, or PBMCs supplied cDNA or gDNA.

In germline, CDR1 is MNHNS, CDR2 SASEGT. The CDR3 length is 13 residues. V was shortened by 2 bases and J by 8 bases, with 10 bases between the two germline ends. In the original analysis: By means of reference gene primer amplification, nucleated cell counts were estimated. Sequencing was performed with immunoSEQ multiplex PCR; in TCRdb, only in-frame clones are kept and a portion is missing. That table supplies the V and J calls and clone size; D and trimming were determined from the DNA. This table holds 250,000 to 300,000 clones, around three quarters found once. What was sequenced was peripheral blood. The chain combines TRBV6-1 with TRBJ2-4; unclear D gene. The origin of this receptor is a woman of 80 years or more with acute or convalescent COVID-19. CDR3 sequence reads: CASSEIKADIQYF. CDR3 DNA sequence: TGTGCCAGCAGTGAAATAAAGGCGGACATTCAGTACTTC.